This TCR beta chain was identified in a study of tissue T cells after allogeneic stem cell transplantation. Background on the study: Five or six GVHD patients had recipient-origin PBMCs collected before transplant. Where cell numbers permitted, CD3+ T cells were sorted from preserved blood and marrow. Overall study findings and caveats: Anatomically similar tissues had similar TCR repertoires within each patient.

Method: immunoSEQ multiplex PCR; TCRdb's copy keeps in-frame clones and lacks some. The table records 25,000 to 35,000 clones, about 85% of them present only once. Comments on this clone: The antigen remains unidentified.

The CDR3 is 14 residues long. V was shortened by 6 bases and J by 6 bases, with 12 bases between the two germline ends. Germline loops: CDR1 LGHDT, CDR2 YNNKEL (reference sequence). The chain is built from TRBV3-1 (or the pseudogene TRBV3-2) and TRBJ1-6, with D possibly being TRBD1 (5 bases). Specimen: blood, collected before transplantation. This TCR was recovered from a woman aged 18-49 years who later had graft-versus-host disease after an allogeneic stem cell transplant. CDR3 sequence (DNA): TGTGCCAGCAGGGGCCTCGGGGGTAATTCACCCCTCCACTTT. Its protein is CASRGLGGNSPLHF.